The 17 T cell receptor beta chains listed next were all sequenced from one sample in a study of CD8+CD57+ T cells in acquired aplastic anemia. Genomic DNA templated the TCR beta VDJ and CDR3 profiling. TCRdb reprocessed the reads with MiXCR, giving one entry per CDR3 protein. The sample holds about 180,000 distinct CDR3 sequences; less than 65% are singletons and the top ten take 40% to 50%. CD8+CD57+ cell expansion, shown by flow cytometry, had occurred in the patients selected for sequencing. The sample consisted of sorted CD4+, CD8+, or CD8+CD57+ T cells (not recorded which) from PBMCs. These receptors were obtained from a human donor with aplastic anemia.

The J gene is TRBJ1-1, the V gene TRBV20-1, with 7 bases identical to TRBD1. CDR3 length: 16 amino acids. CDR1 and CDR2 (germline): DFQATT, SNEGSKA (reference sequence). J lost 4 bases, V lost 3 bases, and 14 bases had no gene match. The CDR3 here is CSARISYRGGSTEAFF. In DNA, the CDR3 is TGCAGTGCTAGGATTAGCTACAGGGGTGGGAGCACTGAAGCTTTCTTT.

On this clonotype itself: Because it lacks the conserved phenylalanine or tryptophan at the end, this CDR3 is likely a read error. The rearrangement uses TRBV7-6 and TRBJ1-1; D possibly corresponds to TRBD1 (5 bases). Germline V gene lookup returns CDR1 SGHVS and CDR2 FNYEAQ. The CDR3 contains 12 residues. The V end lost 6 bases, the J end lost 7 bases, and 12 bases lay between the germline ends. The CDR3 DNA reads TGTGCCAGCAGTCCGCGGGGCATTGAAGCTTTCCTT. Translating it yields CASSPRGIEAFL.

The chain couples TRBV7-2 to TRBJ1-2; the D gene is possibly TRBD1 (6 bases). Germline CDR1 and CDR2: SGHTA and FQGNSA. This CDR3 spans 15 amino acids. With 2 bases removed from V and 4 bases from J, the gap between germline ends came to 14 bases. CDR3 sequence: CASSLSADRTYGYTF. The CDR3 DNA reads as TGTGCCAGCAGCTTATCCGCGGACAGAACCTATGGCTACACCTTC.

CDR3 nucleotide sequence: TGTGCCAGTAGGCCAGGTGGCACTGAAGCTTTCTTT. It yields the protein CASRPGGTEAFF. The chain carries TRBV19 and TRBJ1-1; D is uncertain. CDR3 length equals 12 residues. Trimming pared 6 bases from V and 4 bases from J, leaving 9 bases between. Germline loops: CDR1 LNHDA, CDR2 SQIVND (reference sequence).

J is TRBJ2-2 and V is TRBV7-2; D is unresolved. Per the germline V gene, CDR1 is SGHTA and CDR2 is FQGNSA. Between the trimmed V and J ends, which lost 5 bases and 5 bases, there was a span of 9 bases. The CDR3 is 13 amino acids. The CDR3 protein is CASSPQPTGELFF. CDR3 in DNA: TGTGCCAGCAGCCCACAACCTACCGGGGAGCTGTTTTTT.

V is TRBV6-5 and J is TRBJ2-7; a weak D match, TRBD2 (5 bases). Trimming stripped 10 bases from V and 6 bases from J, with 7 bases between. The germline V gene has CDR1 MNHEY and CDR2 SVGAGI. The CDR3 spans 9 residues. The DNA for the CDR3 is TGTGCCACCGAGGGCGAGCAGTACTTC. It yields the protein CATEGEQYF.

The genes are TRBV5-1 and TRBJ2-5; D is ambiguous. The CDR3 consists of 13 residues. Germline CDR1 reads SGHRS; CDR2 reads YFSETQ. V was cut by 3 bases and J by 4 bases, with 10 bases left in between. CDR3 sequence (DNA): TGCGCCAGCAGCTCCGGGTCCATAGAGACCCAGTACTTC. Translated: CASSSGSIETQYF.

Concerning this clonotype: The CDR3 carries no conserved terminal phenylalanine or tryptophan, so it likely arises from a read error. The chain couples TRBV7-9 to TRBJ1-1, with 7 bases matching TRBD1. Germline CDR1 is SEHNR and CDR2 is FQNEAQ (reference sequence). V trimming: 6 bases; J trimming: 1 base; junction bases outside the gene matches: 5. The CDR3 loop spans 14 amino acids. The CDR3 sequence: CASRTGTENTEAFL. The CDR3 DNA is TGTGCCAGCAGGACCGGGACAGAGAACACTGAAGCTTTCCTT.

This clonotype was counted between two and nine times. The chain uses TRBV7-8 and TRBJ2-7; D possibly corresponds to TRBD2 (6 bases). Trimming took 7 bases from V and 5 from J, leaving 15 bases between them. CDR3 length: 13 residues. The germline V gene has CDR1 SGHVS and CDR2 FQNEAQ. CDR3 region: CASIPGGVDEQYF. CDR3 DNA: TGTGCCAGCATCCCCGGAGGGGTGGACGAGCAGTACTTC.

The chain joins TRBV20-1 to TRBJ2-6; TRBD1 matches at 7 bases. Germline V gives CDR1 DFQATT, CDR2 SNEGSKA (reference sequence). This CDR3 comprises 17 residues. The ends lost 6 bases at V and 0 bases at J; junction bases unmatched: 11. The CDR3 is CSANGDSTFSGANVLTF. CDR3 in DNA: TGCAGTGCCAACGGGGACAGCACGTTCTCTGGGGCCAACGTCCTGACTTTC.

This clonotype was counted ten times or more. This sequence joins TRBV9 and TRBJ1-2, with 7 nucleotides matching TRBD1. V lost 6 bases, J lost 0 bases, and 8 bases stayed unmatched. This CDR3 has 15 residues. CDR1 is SGDLS, CDR2 YYNGEE, per germline. CDR3 nucleotide sequence: TGTGCCAGCACCCCTTGGACAGGAGCTAACTATGGCTACACCTTC. Encoded protein: CASTPWTGANYGYTF.

This clonotype is a singleton in its sample. This rearrangement joins TRBV9 to TRBJ2-2, with D hard to call. Germline loops: CDR1 SGDLS, CDR2 YYNGEE. The CDR3 spans 15 residues. Between the trimmed V and J ends, which lost 5 bases and 0 bases, there was a span of 11 bases. The CDR3: CASRSKWPNTGELFF. The DNA for the CDR3 is TGTGCCAGCAGGAGCAAGTGGCCGAACACCGGGGAGCTGTTTTTT.

In this sample, this clonotype turned up a few times. The V gene is TRBV10-3, the J gene TRBJ1-1; D unclear. V gave up 0 bases and J gave up 1 base, with 9 bases separating them. Germline CDR1 is ENHRY and CDR2 is SYGVKD. The CDR3 is 15 residues long. The DNA of the CDR3 is TGTGCCATCAGTGAGTCGGCAGTATCGAACACTGAAGCTTTCTTT. Amino acid sequence: CAISESAVSNTEAFF.

As concerns this clonotype: The junction and the germline gene differ at one end; a read error may be behind it. The rearrangement joins TRBV4-1 to TRBJ2-5; D possibly corresponds to TRBD2 (5 bases). The length of the CDR3 is 14 residues. The germline gives CDR1 MGHRA, CDR2 YSYEKL. CDR3 DNA sequence: TGTGCCAGCAGCCAACTCGGGGAACCAGAGACCCAGTACTTC. Translated, it gives CASSQLGEPETQYF.

Of note for this clonotype: An end of the junction differs from the germline gene, which may be a read error. J is TRBJ1-5 and V is TRBV9, with 9 bases lining up with TRBD1. This CDR3 comprises 18 residues. Germline V CDR1 and CDR2: SGDLS, YYNGEE. CDR3 nucleotide sequence: TGTGCCACCAGCAGAGACTCAAACACCGGGACAGGGAGTCAGCCCCAGCATTTT. Its translation: CATSRDSNTGTGSQPQHF. Combining the CDR3 with reference TRBV9 and TRBJ1-5 gives the whole variable domain DSGVTQTPKHLITATGQRVTLRCSPRSGDLSVYWYQQSLDQGLQFLIQYYNGEERAKGNILERFSAQQFPDLHSELNLSSLELGDSALYFCATSRDSNTGTGSQPQHFGDGTRLSIL.

The chain is built from TRBV11-2 and TRBJ1-2; D might be TRBD1 (5 bases). Germline V lookup: CDR1 SGHAT, CDR2 FQNNGV. This CDR3 is 13 amino acids long. V was cut by 5 bases and J by 5 bases, with 12 bases left in between. The CDR3: CASSLTEPYGYTF. The CDR3 nucleotides read TGTGCCAGCAGCCTGACAGAGCCGTATGGCTACACCTTC.

V and J are TRBV7-3 and TRBJ1-1; weak D call: TRBD1 (6 bases). V dropped 5 bases and J dropped 5 bases, with 15 bases sitting between them. Germline V gene sequence: CDR1 SGHTA, CDR2 FQGTGA. The CDR3 sequence is 14 residues long. The CDR3 DNA reads TGTGCCAGCAGCAACAGGGATCGGCGAACTGAAGCTTTCTTT. This codes for CASSNRDRRTEAFF.